Listed below are T cell receptor beta chains from one sample, sequenced in a study of T cells after yellow fever vaccination. One entry per CDR3 protein, called by TCRdb with MiXCR from the 5' RACE reads. The sample has about 210,000 distinct CDR3 sequences, roughly 3.3% seen once; the top ten hold roughly 3.2%. The sequenced sample was CD4+ T cells sorted from PBMCs, obtained 10 days after the yellow fever booster vaccination. These receptors came from a man aged 18 to 30 who received the YFV17D yellow fever vaccine. Both conserved end residues are part of each CDR3. The D gene is left open where the match is weak. Rows give clone size only sometimes, using once, few, many, or a class for an expanded clone.

CDR3 protein: CSARGGGGETQYF
CDR3 DNA: TGCAGTGCTAGAGGGGGTGGAGGAGAGACCCAGTACTTC
J gene: TRBJ2-5
D gene: -
V gene: TRBV20-1
clone size: few

CDR3 protein: CASRQGSGVGYTF
CDR3 DNA: TGCGCCAGCAGACAGGGTAGTGGTGTAGGCTACACCTTC
J gene: TRBJ1-2
D gene: -
V gene: TRBV5-1
clone size: few

CDR3 protein: CASSLADQETQYF
CDR3 DNA: TGTGCCAGCAGCTTAGCCGATCAAGAGACCCAGTACTTC
J gene: TRBJ2-5
D gene: -
V gene: TRBV11-3
clone size: many

CDR3 protein: CASSQELGHNQPQHF
CDR3 DNA: TGCGCCAGCAGCCAAGAACTAGGCCACAATCAGCCCCAGCATTTT
J gene: TRBJ1-5
D gene: -
V gene: TRBV4-3
clone size: many

CDR3 protein: CATSEAISSYNEQFF
CDR3 DNA: TGTGCCACCAGTGAGGCAATCAGCTCCTACAATGAGCAGTTCTTC
J gene: TRBJ2-1
D gene: -
V gene: TRBV24-1
clone size: -

CDR3 protein: CASSLLGQMNTEAFF
CDR3 DNA: TGCGCCAGCAGCTTGTTAGGACAGATGAACACTGAAGCTTTCTTT
J gene: TRBJ1-1
D gene: -
V gene: TRBV5-1
clone size: few

CDR3 protein: CSAPIPSSPAYEQYF
CDR3 DNA: TGCAGTGCTCCCATCCCCTCGAGTCCTGCCTACGAGCAGTACTTC
J gene: TRBJ2-7
D gene: -
V gene: TRBV20-1
clone size: many

CDR3 protein: CASSLALAGRSYEQYF
CDR3 DNA: TGTGCCAGCAGCCTCGCCTTAGCGGGCCGTTCCTACGAGCAGTACTTC
J gene: TRBJ2-7
D gene: TRBD2
V gene: TRBV7-9
clone size: few

CDR3 protein: CSASTSADEQFF
CDR3 DNA: TGCAGTGCTTCGACCTCAGCCGATGAGCAGTTCTTC
J gene: TRBJ2-1
D gene: -
V gene: TRBV20-1
clone size: many

CDR3 protein: CATQGHQFTDTQYF
CDR3 DNA: TGTGCCACCCAGGGACACCAGTTCACAGATACGCAGTATTTT
J gene: TRBJ2-3
D gene: -
V gene: TRBV6-2/TRBV6-3
clone size: once

CDR3 protein: CASRLNMNTEAFF
CDR3 DNA: TGTGCCAGCAGACTAAACATGAACACTGAAGCTTTCTTT
J gene: TRBJ1-1
D gene: -
V gene: TRBV6-5
clone size: many

CDR3 protein: CASSSMQGDAYGYTF
CDR3 DNA: TGTGCCAGCAGCTCCATGCAGGGTGACGCCTATGGCTACACCTTC
J gene: TRBJ1-2
D gene: -
V gene: TRBV12-3/TRBV12-4
clone size: many

CDR3 protein: CATSGDMSRASEAFF
CDR3 DNA: TGTGCCACCAGCGGTGACATGTCGAGGGCATCCGAAGCTTTCTTT
J gene: TRBJ1-1
D gene: -
V gene: TRBV15
clone size: -

CDR3 protein: CASSLPQAANTEAFF
CDR3 DNA: TGTGCCAGCAGCCTGCCACAAGCGGCGAACACTGAAGCTTTCTTT
J gene: TRBJ1-1
D gene: -
V gene: TRBV7-9
clone size: -

CDR3 protein: CASSIGAENTGELFF
CDR3 DNA: TGTGCCAGTAGTATTGGGGCAGAGAACACCGGGGAGCTGTTTTTT
J gene: TRBJ2-2
D gene: -
V gene: TRBV19
clone size: many

CDR3 protein: CASIPEQGYEQYF
CDR3 DNA: TGTGCCAGCATCCCCGAACAGGGCTACGAGCAGTACTTC
J gene: TRBJ2-7
D gene: -
V gene: TRBV7-2
clone size: few

CDR3 protein: CASSVDPSGTGELFF
CDR3 DNA: TGTGCCAGCAGCGTAGATCCTAGCGGCACCGGGGAGCTGTTTTTT
J gene: TRBJ2-2
D gene: TRBD2
V gene: TRBV9
clone size: -

CDR3 protein: CSVVSQGSTDTQYF
CDR3 DNA: TGCAGCGTTGTTAGCCAGGGGAGCACAGATACGCAGTATTTT
J gene: TRBJ2-3
D gene: -
V gene: TRBV29-1
clone size: -

CDR3 protein: CASSFDRVRGYTF
CDR3 DNA: TGTGCCAGCAGTTTTGACAGGGTGCGTGGCTACACCTTC
J gene: TRBJ1-2
D gene: TRBD1
V gene: TRBV12-3/TRBV12-4
clone size: few

CDR3 protein: CASGLASGTGGYGYTF
CDR3 DNA: TGTGCTAGTGGTTTGGCTTCCGGGACAGGGGGCTATGGCTACACCTTC
J gene: TRBJ1-2
D gene: TRBD1
V gene: TRBV12-5
clone size: few

CDR3 protein: CAISLSGANVLTF
CDR3 DNA: TGTGCCATCTCTCTCTCTGGGGCCAACGTCCTGACTTTC
J gene: TRBJ2-6
D gene: -
V gene: TRBV12-3/TRBV12-4
clone size: -

CDR3 protein: CAIRRTEDEKLFF
CDR3 DNA: TGTGCCATCAGGAGGACGGAGGACGAAAAACTGTTTTTT
J gene: TRBJ1-4
D gene: -
V gene: TRBV10-3
clone size: -

CDR3 protein: CASSEGGDEKLFF
CDR3 DNA: TGCGCCAGCAGCGAGGGCGGGGACGAAAAACTGTTTTTT
J gene: TRBJ1-4
D gene: -
V gene: TRBV5-1
clone size: -

CDR3 protein: CASSLGTSGTTDTQYF
CDR3 DNA: TGTGCCAGCAGCTTAGGGACTAGCGGAACCACAGATACGCAGTATTTT
J gene: TRBJ2-3
D gene: TRBD2
V gene: TRBV5-4
clone size: few

CDR3 protein: CASSYNTPGLAGADTQYF
CDR3 DNA: TGTGCCAGCAGTTACAACACTCCGGGACTAGCGGGGGCCGATACGCAGTATTTT
J gene: TRBJ2-3
D gene: TRBD2
V gene: TRBV6-5
clone size: -

CDR3 protein: CASSLAGPSSGANVLTF
CDR3 DNA: TGTGCCAGCAGCTTAGCGGGTCCCAGCTCTGGGGCCAACGTCCTGACTTTC
J gene: TRBJ2-6
D gene: -
V gene: TRBV7-2
clone size: few